The next 16 T cell receptor beta chains were all read from a single sample in a study of tumor-infiltrating lymphocytes in localized non-small cell lung cancer. Assay: immunoSEQ multiplex PCR; the TCRdb copy retains only in-frame clones and omits some. The sample has 5,000 to 6,000 clones, approximately 70% seen once. The sequencing sample was made of uninvolved lung tissue not adjacent to the tumor. The receptor source for this set is a human donor with non-small cell lung cancer.

The chain joins TRBV6-5 to TRBJ1-1; the match to TRBD1 covers 9 bases. The CDR3 sequence is 13 residues long. The junction had 5 bases not matched to a gene; V was cut back by 8 bases and J by 4 bases. The germline V gene encodes CDR1 MNHEY and CDR2 SVGAGI. The CDR3 spells CASRRDRATEAFF. CDR3 DNA: TGTGCCAGCCGACGGGACAGGGCCACTGAAGCTTTCTTT.

This chain connects TRBV7-9 to TRBJ2-5; 7 bases are a match to TRBD1. V shed 6 bases and J 5 bases; nucleotides not matched to a gene: 6. Germline CDR1 and CDR2: SEHNR and FQNEAQ (reference sequence). The CDR3 contains 13 residues. CDR3 sequence reads: CASRDRYWETQYF. In nucleotides, the CDR3 is TGTGCCAGCAGGGACAGGTATTGGGAGACCCAGTACTTC. Drawing the rest from reference TRBV7-9 and TRBJ2-5, the complete variable domain is DTGVSQNPRHKITKRGQNVTFRCDPISEHNRLYWYRQTLGQGPEFLTYFQNEAQLEKSRLLSDRFSAERPKGSFSTLEIQRTEQGDSAMYLCASRDRYWETQYFGPGTRLLVL.

This sequence joins TRBV19 and TRBJ2-7; D is uncertain. The CDR3 is 12 residues long. The germline V gene has CDR1 LNHDA and CDR2 SQIVND (reference sequence). The V end was cut by 6 bases, the J end by 6 bases, with 12 bases between. The CDR3: CASRNRMGEQYF. The DNA of the CDR3 is TGTGCCAGTAGAAACCGAATGGGCGAGCAGTACTTC.

This clone was detected a few times. The chain employs TRBV2 and TRBJ1-2, with D possibly matching TRBD1 (5 bases). The CDR3 sequence is 13 residues long. CDR1 is SNHLY and CDR2 is FYNNEI in the germline V gene. The V and J ends lost 5 bases and 0 bases respectively, with 7 bases between them. The chain's CDR3 is CASSRGTNYGYTF. The DNA for the CDR3 is TGTGCCAGCAGTAGGGGAACTAACTATGGCTACACCTTC.

Only a few counts were recorded for this clone. The rearrangement links TRBV4-2 to TRBJ2-7; D is perhaps TRBD1 (6 bases). Germline V gives CDR1 LGHNA, CDR2 YNFKEQ. This CDR3 has 15 amino acids. Trimming shortened V by 2 bases and J by 2 bases, and 13 bases separated the two germline ends. CDR3 bases: TGTGCCAGCAGCCAAAATAGGGGGTTGGCCTACGAGCAGTACTTC. It translates to CASSQNRGLAYEQYF.

The rearrangement links TRBV7-9 to TRBJ1-2; D is uncertain. Germline V gives CDR1 SEHNR, CDR2 FQNEAQ (reference sequence). The V and J ends lost 3 bases and 0 bases respectively, with 11 bases between them. This CDR3 spans 15 amino acids. The CDR3 region has the DNA TGTGCCAGCAGCTTTCGCAGCGACTCTAACTATGGCTACACCTTC. Protein: CASSFRSDSNYGYTF.

In this sample, this clone is large (0.1 to 1%). The chain couples TRBV7-9 to TRBJ2-7, with TRBD1 matching 7 bases. CDR1 and CDR2 (germline): SEHNR, FQNEAQ (reference sequence). V was pared by 4 bases and J by 2 bases, with 11 bases of the junction left unmatched. This CDR3 comprises 16 residues. For the CDR3, the DNA is TGTGCCAGCAGCTATCCGACAGGGAGAAGGGCCTACGAGCAGTACTTC. It codes for CASSYPTGRRAYEQYF.

The rearrangement joins TRBV7-2 to TRBJ2-5, with D hard to call. Germline V gene sequence: CDR1 SGHTA, CDR2 FQGNSA. The CDR3 spans 11 residues. Trimming removed 5 bases from V and 2 bases from J, with 3 bases in between. The CDR3 loop reads CASSQQETQYF. CDR3 DNA: TGTGCCAGCAGCCAACAAGAGACCCAGTACTTC.

The chain is built from TRBV9 and TRBJ1-2; 9 bases are shared with TRBD1. Trimming removed 0 bases from V and 5 bases from J; junction bases left unmatched: 2. The CDR3 has 14 residues. Germline V gives CDR1 SGDLS, CDR2 YYNGEE. CDR3 region: CASSVGDREYGYTF. DNA for the CDR3: TGTGCCAGCAGCGTAGGGGACAGGGAGTATGGCTACACCTTC.

This clone is labeled as medium-sized. The chain employs TRBV18 and TRBJ1-2, with D tentatively TRBD1 (6 bases). This CDR3 has 14 amino acids. Germline CDR1 KGHSH, CDR2 LQKENI. The V end was cut by 3 bases, the J end by 4 bases, with 12 bases between. The CDR3 nucleotides are TGTGCCAGCTCACCTGACAGGTCCCTCTATGGCTACACCTTC. Translation: CASSPDRSLYGYTF. Full variable domain (remainder filled in from reference TRBV18 and TRBJ1-2): NAGVMQNPRHLVRRRGQEARLRCSPMKGHSHVYWYRQLPEEGLKFMVYLQKENIIDESGMPKERFSAEFPKEGPSILRIQQVVRGDSAAYFCASSPDRSLYGYTFGSGTRLTVV.

This rearrangement joins TRBV29-1 to TRBJ1-1, with D possibly matching TRBD1 (5 bases). With 1 base removed from V and 1 base from J, the gap between germline ends came to 13 bases. CDR1 and CDR2 (germline): SQVTM, ANQGSEA. CDR3 length equals 15 residues. Here the CDR3 reads CSVEAQGERNTEAFF. CDR3 in DNA: TGCAGCGTTGAAGCCCAGGGAGAACGGAACACTGAAGCTTTCTTT.

This chain joins TRBV7-9 and TRBJ2-1; the D gene is possibly TRBD2 (6 bases). CDR3 length: 15 amino acids. Germline V gene lookup returns CDR1 SEHNR and CDR2 FQNEAQ (reference sequence). Trimming stripped 1 base from V and 2 bases from J, with 9 bases between. Here the CDR3 DNA reads TGTGCCAGCAGCTTAGTGCGGGGCACCTACAATGAGCAGTTCTTC. Translation gives CASSLVRGTYNEQFF.

This clone was picked up one time. This sequence joins TRBV5-1 and TRBJ1-1, with TRBD1 as a possible D gene (6 bases). Trimming pared 3 bases from V and 4 bases from J, leaving 13 bases between. The germline CDR1 and CDR2 sequences are SGHRS and YFSETQ. The CDR3 runs to 14 residues. The CDR3 sequence: CASSSQGLGTEAFF. CDR3 DNA sequence: TGCGCCAGCAGCTCACAGGGATTGGGCACTGAAGCTTTCTTT.

V is TRBV10-2 and J is TRBJ1-5; perhaps TRBD1 as D (6 bases). Trimming cost V 3 bases and J 7 bases, with 13 bases left between them. From germline, CDR1 is WSHSY and CDR2 SAAADI. The CDR3 is 14 residues long. CDR3 sequence (DNA): TGCGCCAGCAGTGAATCAGGGGCGGGCCAGCCCCAGCATTTT. It translates to CASSESGAGQPQHF.

This rearrangement joins TRBV29-1 to TRBJ2-5; D is perhaps TRBD1 (6 bases). Trimming took 4 bases from V and 5 from J, leaving 11 bases between them. Germline CDR1 SQVTM, CDR2 ANQGSEA. CDR3 length: 12 amino acids. Here the CDR3 DNA reads TGCAGCGTTGGCAGTAGGGGGGAGACCCAGTACTTC. Its translation is CSVGSRGETQYF.

The J gene is TRBJ2-7, the V gene TRBV19; TRBD1 is a possible D gene (6 bases). The CDR3 contains 15 residues. Trimming shortened V by 5 bases and J by 6 bases, and 20 bases separated the two germline ends. Per the germline V gene, CDR1 is LNHDA and CDR2 is SQIVND (reference sequence). The chain's CDR3 is CASSLQRGLGSEQYF. CDR3 nucleotides: TGTGCCAGTAGTCTCCAAAGGGGGTTAGGGAGCGAGCAGTACTTC.